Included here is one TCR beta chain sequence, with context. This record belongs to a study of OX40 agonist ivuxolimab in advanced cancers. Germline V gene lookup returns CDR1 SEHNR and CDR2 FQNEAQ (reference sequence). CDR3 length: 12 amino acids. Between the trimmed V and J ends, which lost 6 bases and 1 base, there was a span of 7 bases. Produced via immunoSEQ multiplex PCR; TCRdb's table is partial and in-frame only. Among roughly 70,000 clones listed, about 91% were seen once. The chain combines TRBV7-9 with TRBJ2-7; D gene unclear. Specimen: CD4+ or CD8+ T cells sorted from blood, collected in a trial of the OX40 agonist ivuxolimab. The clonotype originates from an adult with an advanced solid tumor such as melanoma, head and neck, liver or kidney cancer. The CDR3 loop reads CASSSESYEQYF. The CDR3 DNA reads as TGTGCCAGCAGTTCGGAGTCCTACGAGCAGTACTTC.